Included here is one T cell receptor (beta chain) sequence, with context. The antigen it binds to is not known. Base qualities are missing; no much larger clone stands one base away. These data belong to a study of T cell repertoires in cytomegalovirus infection (dated by TCRdb to 2018 to 2020). With respect to the entire study: Donor HLA type was relevant to the analysis, because carriage of CMV infection together with the matching HLA type was indicated by public TCR beta signatures. General conclusions and limits of the study: Carriers of CMV infection plus the relevant HLA type were discriminated by the cumulative frequency of public TCR beta family members in the study cohort and in an independent roughly 380-donor cohort. The ex vivo response was dominated by HLA-C-restricted CMV-specific TCR beta clonotypes, which also provided the single most frequent clonotype in two of eight donors.

Sequencing relied on an Illumina HiSeq 1500. TCRdb cleaned the public reads at Q25 with fastp, built clones with MiXCR and kept in-frame beta chains. Every entry covers one CDR3 protein and lists the most common genes and DNA from its rows. The sample profile shows some 700,000 distinct CDR3 sequences; 35% of them were found once. The top ten hold around 2.8% of the sample. Measured from the cysteine to the phenylalanine, the CDR3 is 14 residues long. Only the CDR3 part of the read is kept: 42 bases, read in frame from the first base. Trimming accounts for 7 bases at V and 4 bases at J, while the number of junction bases matched to no gene is 7. The germline V gene encodes CDR1 MDHEN and CDR2 SYDVKM.

Sequencing input: PBMCs. The sequence joins TRBV28 to TRBJ1-3, with 7 bases aligning to TRBD1. The source is a human donor in good health (CMV status not recorded). Some clones in this sample may be carry-over from other donors' samples. Read as DNA, the sequence is TGTGCCAGCATAACTAGGGGGCCAGGAAACACCATATATTTT. It translates as CASITRGPGNTIYF.